This T cell receptor beta chain was retrieved from a study of early T cells in non-severe SARS-CoV-2 infection. Across the study: The input, bulk RNA from unsorted whole blood, was sequenced, and chains were unpaired.

TCRdb re-called the 5' RACE reads with MiXCR, one entry per CDR3 protein. This repertoire shows fewer than 85,000 distinct CDR3 sequences, about 14% found once; its top ten account for around 3.6%. CDR3 length: 14 residues. Germline CDR1 is SEHNR and CDR2 is FQNEAQ (reference sequence). Trimming shortened V by 4 bases and J by 4 bases, and 12 bases separated the two germline ends. This clonotype was recorded a few times. The source was whole blood, collected at baseline. This rearrangement joins TRBV7-9 to TRBJ2-3; D unresolved. This TCR was recovered from an adult who was a healthcare worker with PCR-confirmed SARS-CoV-2 infection or an uninfected control (not recorded which). The CDR3 loop is CASSWSEGADTQYF. CDR3 DNA: TGTGCCAGCAGCTGGTCGGAAGGAGCAGATACGCAGTATTTT.